This paragraph covers one TCR beta chain sequence. The record originates from a study of cytomegalovirus exposure and HLA in healthy donors. V shed 2 bases and J shed 3 bases, with 8 bases lying between them. This CDR3 region has 14 residues. Germline V gives CDR1 SEHNR, CDR2 FQNEAQ (reference sequence). Primers: 60 Vbeta forward and 13 Jbeta reverse. The protocol was immunoSEQ multiplex PCR, while the TCRdb copy is restricted to in-frame clones and leaves out a portion. The sample includes around 150,000 clones, 60% to 70% of them seen just once. The sample taken for sequencing was PBMCs. The chain employs TRBV7-9 and TRBJ2-1; D may be TRBD2 (5 bases). The receptor's source is a woman aged 60 to 75 in good health and CMV-seropositive. CDR3 amino acids: CASSLSGFYNEQFF. For the CDR3, the DNA is TGTGCCAGCAGCTTAAGCGGCTTCTACAATGAGCAGTTCTTC.